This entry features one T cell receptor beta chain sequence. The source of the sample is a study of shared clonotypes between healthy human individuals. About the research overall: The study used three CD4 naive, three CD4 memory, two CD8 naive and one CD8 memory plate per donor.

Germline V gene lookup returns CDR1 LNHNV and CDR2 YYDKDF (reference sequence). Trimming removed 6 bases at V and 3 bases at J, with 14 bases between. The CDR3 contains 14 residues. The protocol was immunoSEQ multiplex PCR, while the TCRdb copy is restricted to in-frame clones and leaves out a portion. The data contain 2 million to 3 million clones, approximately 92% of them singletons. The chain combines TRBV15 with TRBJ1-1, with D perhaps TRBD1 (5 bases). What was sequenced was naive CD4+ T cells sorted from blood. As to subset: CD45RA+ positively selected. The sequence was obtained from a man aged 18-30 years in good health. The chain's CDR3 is CATRPSGVYTEAFF. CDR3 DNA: TGTGCCACCAGACCTTCGGGGGTTTACACTGAAGCTTTCTTT.